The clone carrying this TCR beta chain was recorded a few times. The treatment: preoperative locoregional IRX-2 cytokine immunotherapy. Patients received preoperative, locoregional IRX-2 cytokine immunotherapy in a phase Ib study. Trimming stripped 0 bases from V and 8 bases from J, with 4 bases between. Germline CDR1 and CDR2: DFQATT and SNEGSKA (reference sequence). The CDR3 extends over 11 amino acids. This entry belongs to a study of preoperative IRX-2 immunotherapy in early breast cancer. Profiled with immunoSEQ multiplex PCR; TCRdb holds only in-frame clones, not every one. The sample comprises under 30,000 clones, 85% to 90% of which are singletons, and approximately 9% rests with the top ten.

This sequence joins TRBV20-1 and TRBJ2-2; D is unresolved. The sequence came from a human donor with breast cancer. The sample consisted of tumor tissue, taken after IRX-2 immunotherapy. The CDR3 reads CSARESGELFF. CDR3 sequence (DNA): TGCAGTGCTAGAGAGTCTGGGGAGCTGTTTTTT.